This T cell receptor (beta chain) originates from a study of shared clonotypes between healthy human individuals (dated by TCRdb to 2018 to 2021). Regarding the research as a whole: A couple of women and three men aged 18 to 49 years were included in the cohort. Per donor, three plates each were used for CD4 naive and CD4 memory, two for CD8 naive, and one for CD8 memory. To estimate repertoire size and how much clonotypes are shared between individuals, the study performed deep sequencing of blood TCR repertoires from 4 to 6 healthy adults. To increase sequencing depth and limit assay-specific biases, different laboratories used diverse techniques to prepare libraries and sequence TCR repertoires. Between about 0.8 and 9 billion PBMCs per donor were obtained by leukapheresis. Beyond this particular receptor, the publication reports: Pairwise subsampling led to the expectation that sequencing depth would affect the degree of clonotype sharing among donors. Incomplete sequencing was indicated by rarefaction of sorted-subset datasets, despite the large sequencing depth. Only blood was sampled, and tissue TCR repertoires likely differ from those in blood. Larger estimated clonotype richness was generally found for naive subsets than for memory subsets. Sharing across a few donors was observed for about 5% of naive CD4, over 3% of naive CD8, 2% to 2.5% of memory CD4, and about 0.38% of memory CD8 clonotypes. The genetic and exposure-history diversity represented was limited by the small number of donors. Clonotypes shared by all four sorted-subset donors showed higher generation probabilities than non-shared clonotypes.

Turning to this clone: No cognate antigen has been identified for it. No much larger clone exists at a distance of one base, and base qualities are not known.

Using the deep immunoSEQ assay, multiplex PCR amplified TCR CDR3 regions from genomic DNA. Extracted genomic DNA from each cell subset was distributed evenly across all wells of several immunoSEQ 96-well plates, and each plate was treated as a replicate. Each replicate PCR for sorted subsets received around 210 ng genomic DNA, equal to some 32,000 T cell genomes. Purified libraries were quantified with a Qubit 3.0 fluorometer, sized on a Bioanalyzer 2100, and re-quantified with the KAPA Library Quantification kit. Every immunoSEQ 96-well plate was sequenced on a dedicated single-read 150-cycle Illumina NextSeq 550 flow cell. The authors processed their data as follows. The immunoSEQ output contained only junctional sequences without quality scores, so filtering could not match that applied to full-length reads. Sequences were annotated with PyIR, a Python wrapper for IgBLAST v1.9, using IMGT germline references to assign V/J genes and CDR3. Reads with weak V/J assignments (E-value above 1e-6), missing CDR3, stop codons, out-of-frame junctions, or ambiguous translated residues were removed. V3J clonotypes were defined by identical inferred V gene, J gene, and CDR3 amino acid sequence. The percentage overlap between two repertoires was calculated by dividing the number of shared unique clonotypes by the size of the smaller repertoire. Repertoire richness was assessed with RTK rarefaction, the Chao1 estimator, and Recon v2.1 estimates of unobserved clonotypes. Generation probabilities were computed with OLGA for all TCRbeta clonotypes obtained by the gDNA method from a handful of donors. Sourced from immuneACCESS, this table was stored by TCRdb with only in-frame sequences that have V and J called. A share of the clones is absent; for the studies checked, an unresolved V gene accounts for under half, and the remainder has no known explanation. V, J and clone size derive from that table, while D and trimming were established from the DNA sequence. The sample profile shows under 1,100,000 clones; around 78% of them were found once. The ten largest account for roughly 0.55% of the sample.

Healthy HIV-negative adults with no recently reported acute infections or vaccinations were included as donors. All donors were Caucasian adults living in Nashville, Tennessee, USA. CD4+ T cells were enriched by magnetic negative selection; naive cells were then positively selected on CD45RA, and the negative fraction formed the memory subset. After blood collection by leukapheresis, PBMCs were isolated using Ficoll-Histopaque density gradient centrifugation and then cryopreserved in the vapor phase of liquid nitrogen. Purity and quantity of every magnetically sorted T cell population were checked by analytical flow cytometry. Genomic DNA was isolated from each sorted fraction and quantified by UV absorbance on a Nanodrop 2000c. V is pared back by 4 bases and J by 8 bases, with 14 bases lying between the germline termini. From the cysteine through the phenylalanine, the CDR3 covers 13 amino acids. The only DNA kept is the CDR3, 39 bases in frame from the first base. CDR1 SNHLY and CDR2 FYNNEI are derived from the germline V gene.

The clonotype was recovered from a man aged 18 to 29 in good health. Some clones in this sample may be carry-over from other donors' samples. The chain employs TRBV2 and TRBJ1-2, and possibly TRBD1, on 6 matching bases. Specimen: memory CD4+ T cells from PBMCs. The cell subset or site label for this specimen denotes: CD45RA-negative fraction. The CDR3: CASSVAGEGGYTF. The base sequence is TGTGCCAGCAGTGTGGCAGGGGAAGGAGGCTACACCTTC.